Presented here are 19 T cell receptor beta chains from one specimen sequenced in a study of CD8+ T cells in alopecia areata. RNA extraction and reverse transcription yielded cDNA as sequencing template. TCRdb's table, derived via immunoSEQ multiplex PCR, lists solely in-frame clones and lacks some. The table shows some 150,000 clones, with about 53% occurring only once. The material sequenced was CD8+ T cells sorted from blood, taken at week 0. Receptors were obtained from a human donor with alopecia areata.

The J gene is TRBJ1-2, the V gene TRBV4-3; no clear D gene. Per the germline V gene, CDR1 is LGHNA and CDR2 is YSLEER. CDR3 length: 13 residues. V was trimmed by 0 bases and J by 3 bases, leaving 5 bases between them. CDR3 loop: CASSQDRDYGYTF. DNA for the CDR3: TGCGCCAGCAGCCAAGACAGAGACTATGGCTACACCTTC.

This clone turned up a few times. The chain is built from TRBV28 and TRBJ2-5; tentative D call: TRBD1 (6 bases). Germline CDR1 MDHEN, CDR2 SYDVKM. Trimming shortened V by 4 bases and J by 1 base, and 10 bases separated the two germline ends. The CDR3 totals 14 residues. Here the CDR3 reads CASSSVTGQETQYF. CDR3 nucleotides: TGTGCCAGCAGTTCGGTGACAGGCCAAGAGACCCAGTACTTC.

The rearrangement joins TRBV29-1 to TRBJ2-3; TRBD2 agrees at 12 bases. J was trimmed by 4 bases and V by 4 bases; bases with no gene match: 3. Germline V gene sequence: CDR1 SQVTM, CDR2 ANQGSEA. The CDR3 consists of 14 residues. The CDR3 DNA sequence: TGCAGCGTTGTCCTAGCGGGGGGGGCAGATACGCAGTATTTT. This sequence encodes CSVVLAGGADTQYF.

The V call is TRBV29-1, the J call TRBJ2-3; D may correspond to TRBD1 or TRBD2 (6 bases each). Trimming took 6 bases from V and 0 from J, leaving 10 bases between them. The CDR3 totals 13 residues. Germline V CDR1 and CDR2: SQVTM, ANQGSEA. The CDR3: CSVVGGSTDTQYF. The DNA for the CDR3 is TGCAGCGTGGTAGGGGGGAGCACAGATACGCAGTATTTT.

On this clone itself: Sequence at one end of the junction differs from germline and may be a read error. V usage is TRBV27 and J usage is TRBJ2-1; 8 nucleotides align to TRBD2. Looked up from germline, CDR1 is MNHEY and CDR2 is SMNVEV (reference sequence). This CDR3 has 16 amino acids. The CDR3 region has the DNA TGTGCCAGCAGTCCCTCAGCGGGGGACTACTACAATGAGCAATTCTTC. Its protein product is CASSPSAGDYYNEQFF.

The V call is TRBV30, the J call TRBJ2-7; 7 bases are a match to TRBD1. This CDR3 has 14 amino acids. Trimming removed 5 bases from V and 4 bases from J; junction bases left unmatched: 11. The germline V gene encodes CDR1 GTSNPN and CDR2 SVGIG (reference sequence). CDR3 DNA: TGTGCCTGGGGCTCTCACACAGGGGTTTACGAGCAGTACTTC. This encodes CAWGSHTGVYEQYF.

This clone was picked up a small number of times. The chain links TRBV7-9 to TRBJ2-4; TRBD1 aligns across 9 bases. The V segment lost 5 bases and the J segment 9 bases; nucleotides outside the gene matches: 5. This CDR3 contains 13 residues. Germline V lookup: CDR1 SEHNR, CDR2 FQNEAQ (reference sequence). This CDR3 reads CASSPGQGFIQYF. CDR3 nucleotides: TGTGCCAGCAGCCCCGGACAGGGGTTCATTCAGTACTTC.

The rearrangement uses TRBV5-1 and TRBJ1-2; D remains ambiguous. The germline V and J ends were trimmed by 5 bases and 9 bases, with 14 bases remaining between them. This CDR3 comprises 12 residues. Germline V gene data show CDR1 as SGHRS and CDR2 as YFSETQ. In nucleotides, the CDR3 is TGCGCCAGCAGTGCTGACTGGGTGAGCTACACCTTC. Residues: CASSADWVSYTF.

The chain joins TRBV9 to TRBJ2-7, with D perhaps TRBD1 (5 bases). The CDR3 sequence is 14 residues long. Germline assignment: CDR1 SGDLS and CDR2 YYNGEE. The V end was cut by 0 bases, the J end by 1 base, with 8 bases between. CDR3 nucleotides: TGTGCCAGCAGCGTAGATGGGGCATCCTACGAGCAGTACTTC. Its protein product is CASSVDGASYEQYF.

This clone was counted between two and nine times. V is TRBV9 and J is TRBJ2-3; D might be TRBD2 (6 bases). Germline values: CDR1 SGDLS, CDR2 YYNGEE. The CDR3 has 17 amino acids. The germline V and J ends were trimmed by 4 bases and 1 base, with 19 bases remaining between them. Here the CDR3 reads CASSTSPGGGGTDTQYF. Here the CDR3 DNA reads TGTGCCAGCAGCACCTCCCCCGGCGGAGGGGGCACAGATACGCAGTATTTT.

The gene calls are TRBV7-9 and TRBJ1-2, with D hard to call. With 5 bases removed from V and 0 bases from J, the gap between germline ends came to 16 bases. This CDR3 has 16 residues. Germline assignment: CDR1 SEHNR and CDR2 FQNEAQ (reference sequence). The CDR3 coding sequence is TGTGCCAGCAGCCGAGGACGATCTGAAGCTAACTATGGCTACACCTTC. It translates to CASSRGRSEANYGYTF.

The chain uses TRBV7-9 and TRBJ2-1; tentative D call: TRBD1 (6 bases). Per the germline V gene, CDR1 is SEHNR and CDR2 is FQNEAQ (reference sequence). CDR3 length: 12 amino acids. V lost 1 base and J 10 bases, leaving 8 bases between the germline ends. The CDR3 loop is CASSLEGTEQFF. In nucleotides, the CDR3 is TGTGCCAGCAGCTTAGAGGGGACAGAGCAGTTCTTC.

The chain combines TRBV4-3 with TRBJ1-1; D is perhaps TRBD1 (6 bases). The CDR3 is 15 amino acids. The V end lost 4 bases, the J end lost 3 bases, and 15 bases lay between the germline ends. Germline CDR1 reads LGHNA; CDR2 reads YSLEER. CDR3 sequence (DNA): TGCGCCAGCAGCCGAAAACAGGGATGGGACACTGAAGCTTTCTTT. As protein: CASSRKQGWDTEAFF.

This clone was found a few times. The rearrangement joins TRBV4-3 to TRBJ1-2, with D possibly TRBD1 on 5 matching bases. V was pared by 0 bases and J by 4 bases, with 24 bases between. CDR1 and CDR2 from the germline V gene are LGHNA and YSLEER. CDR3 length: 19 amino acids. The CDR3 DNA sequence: TGCGCCAGCAGCCAAGATCCGATGGGGACTCTTTATGATATCTATGGCTACACCTTC. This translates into CASSQDPMGTLYDIYGYTF.

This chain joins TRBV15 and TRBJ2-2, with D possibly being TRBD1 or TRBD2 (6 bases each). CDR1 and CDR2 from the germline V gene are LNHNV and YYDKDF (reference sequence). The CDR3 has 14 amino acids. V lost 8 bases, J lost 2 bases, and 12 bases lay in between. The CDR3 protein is CATSEGGNTGELFF. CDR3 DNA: TGTGCCACCTCCGAGGGGGGCAACACCGGGGAGCTGTTTTTT.

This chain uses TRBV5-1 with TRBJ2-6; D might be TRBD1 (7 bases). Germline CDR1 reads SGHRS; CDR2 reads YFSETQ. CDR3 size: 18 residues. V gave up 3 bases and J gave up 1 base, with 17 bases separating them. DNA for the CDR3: TGCGCCAGCAGCTCTTCTAGGGACAGCGGGTCTGGGGCCAACGTCCTGACTTTC. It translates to CASSSSRDSGSGANVLTF.

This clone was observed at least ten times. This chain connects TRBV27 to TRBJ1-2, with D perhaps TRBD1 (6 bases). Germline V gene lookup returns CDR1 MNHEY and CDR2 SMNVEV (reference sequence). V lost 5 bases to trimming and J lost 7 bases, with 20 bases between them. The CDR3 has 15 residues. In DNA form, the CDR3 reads TGTGCCAGCAGTCCTAAAAACGACAGGACCGGTGGCTACACCTTC. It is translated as CASSPKNDRTGGYTF.

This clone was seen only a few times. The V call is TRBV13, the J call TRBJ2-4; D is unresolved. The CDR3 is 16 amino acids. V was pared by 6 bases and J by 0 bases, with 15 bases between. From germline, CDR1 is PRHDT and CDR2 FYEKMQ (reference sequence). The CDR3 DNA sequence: TGTGCCAGCAGTGACGAGGCAGGCCTAGCCAAAAACATTCAGTACTTC. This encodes CASSDEAGLAKNIQYF.

CDR3 protein: CASSPLRGSPFYEQYF. The DNA of the CDR3 is TGTGCCAGTAGTCCATTAAGGGGGTCCCCCTTCTACGAGCAGTACTTC. The rearrangement links TRBV19 to TRBJ2-7, with D possibly matching TRBD1 (6 bases). The CDR3 totals 16 residues. Germline-derived CDR1 and CDR2 are LNHDA and SQIVND (reference sequence). Trimming removed 5 bases from V and 3 bases from J, with 20 bases in between.